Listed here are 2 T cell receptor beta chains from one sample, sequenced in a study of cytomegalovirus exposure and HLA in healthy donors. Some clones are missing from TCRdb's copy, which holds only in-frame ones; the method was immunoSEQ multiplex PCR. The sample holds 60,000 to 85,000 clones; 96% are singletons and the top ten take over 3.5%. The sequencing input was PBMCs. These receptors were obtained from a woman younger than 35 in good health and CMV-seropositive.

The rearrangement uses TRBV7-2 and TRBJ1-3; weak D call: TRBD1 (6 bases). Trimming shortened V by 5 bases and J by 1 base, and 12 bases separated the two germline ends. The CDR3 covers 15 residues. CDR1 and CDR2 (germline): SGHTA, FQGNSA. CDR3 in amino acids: CASSPQGPSGNTIYF. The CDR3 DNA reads TGTGCCAGCAGCCCGCAGGGGCCTTCTGGAAACACCATATATTTT. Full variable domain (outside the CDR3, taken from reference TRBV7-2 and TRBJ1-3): GAGVSQSPSNKVTEKGKDVELRCDPISGHTALYWYRQSLGQGLEFLIYFQGNSAPDKSGLPSDRFSAERTGGSVSTLTIQRTQQEDSAVYLCASSPQGPSGNTIYFGEGSWLTVV.

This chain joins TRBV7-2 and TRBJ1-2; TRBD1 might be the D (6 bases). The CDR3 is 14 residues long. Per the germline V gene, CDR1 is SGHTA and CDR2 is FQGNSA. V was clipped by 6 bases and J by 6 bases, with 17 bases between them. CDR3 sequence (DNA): TGTGCCAGCAGGTCCTCAATGGGGGCGGATGGCTACACCTTC. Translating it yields CASRSSMGADGYTF.